A single sample is the source of the 18 T cell receptor beta chains below, sequenced in a study of siplizumab effects on memory and regulatory T cells. Assay: immunoSEQ multiplex PCR; the TCRdb copy retains only in-frame clones and omits some. The sample lists some 88,000 clones; 85% to 90% were seen once. Sequences were obtained from CD4+ T cells sorted from blood. Receptors originate from a human donor in good health.

CDR3 nucleotides: TGTGCCAGCCGACCCTTCAGTGCGGATCAGCCCCAGCATTTT. Amino acids: CASRPFSADQPQHF. This chain uses TRBV6-1 with TRBJ1-5; no firm D call. Germline V lookup: CDR1 MNHNS, CDR2 SASEGT. The CDR3 has 14 amino acids. The V and J ends lost 8 bases and 5 bases respectively, with 16 bases between them.

The rearrangement joins TRBV10-3 to TRBJ2-1; TRBD2 is a possible D gene (5 bases). The CDR3 loop spans 14 amino acids. Trimming removed 10 bases from V and 0 bases from J, with 13 bases in between. Germline CDR1 is ENHRY and CDR2 is SYGVKD. The CDR3 is CATQGSSSYNEQFF. The CDR3 DNA follows: TGTGCCACCCAAGGGAGTAGCTCCTACAATGAGCAGTTCTTC.

This chain links TRBV5-5 with TRBJ1-1; TRBD1 might be the D (5 bases). CDR3 length equals 11 residues. Per the germline V gene, CDR1 is SGHKS and CDR2 is YYEKEE (reference sequence). The germline V and J ends were trimmed by 4 bases and 8 bases, with 9 bases remaining between them. The CDR3 coding sequence is TGTGCCAGCAGCATGGGGACGGAAGCTTTCTTT. Translated: CASSMGTEAFF.

This clone has just one count. The genes are TRBV19 and TRBJ1-5; 10 bases map to TRBD1. CDR1 and CDR2 (germline): LNHDA, SQIVND (reference sequence). V was clipped by 5 bases and J by 4 bases; unmatched bases: 2. The CDR3 has 14 amino acids. CDR3 DNA: TGTGCCAGTAGTGTGGGACAGGGGAATCAGCCCCAGCATTTT. Protein product: CASSVGQGNQPQHF.

Of note for this clone: This sample includes further DNA sequences coding for the same CDR3. The V and J genes are TRBV4-1 and TRBJ2-6; D unclear. This CDR3 has 14 amino acids. V was pared by 4 bases and J by 2 bases, with 6 bases between. CDR1 is MGHRA, CDR2 YSYEKL, per germline. The CDR3: CASSPFTGANVLTF. The DNA of the CDR3 is TGCGCCAGCAGCCCCTTTACTGGGGCCAACGTCCTGACTTTC.

The V call is TRBV7-2, the J call TRBJ2-1; 9 nucleotides align to TRBD1. CDR1 and CDR2 (germline): SGHTA, FQGNSA. The CDR3 covers 15 residues. Trimming removed 3 bases from V and 3 bases from J; junction bases left unmatched: 3. CDR3 loop: CASSLGQGNYNEQFF. The CDR3, as DNA: TGTGCCAGCAGCTTGGGACAGGGAAACTACAATGAGCAGTTCTTC.

This chain connects TRBV30 to TRBJ1-6, with D possibly being TRBD1 (5 bases). V lost 1 base and J lost 7, with 14 bases in between. CDR1 is GTSNPN and CDR2 is SVGIG in the germline V gene (reference sequence). There are 15 residues in the CDR3. DNA for the CDR3: TGTGCCTGGAGTGCCTCCGGGACCCCAAATTCACCCCTCCACTTT. This encodes CAWSASGTPNSPLHF.

This chain joins TRBV28 and TRBJ2-2; 8 bases align to TRBD1. Germline V CDR1 and CDR2: MDHEN, SYDVKM. With V trimmed by 5 bases and J by 1 base, 6 bases remained unmatched. CDR3 length: 16 residues. The CDR3 protein is CASSPQGAQNTGELFF. The CDR3 nucleotides are TGTGCCAGCAGTCCCCAGGGGGCGCAGAACACCGGGGAGCTGTTTTTT.

The gene calls are TRBV10-3 and TRBJ2-7, with 7 bases identical to TRBD1. The CDR3 loop spans 15 amino acids. Germline CDR1 reads ENHRY; CDR2 reads SYGVKD. V shed 3 bases, J shed 1 base, and the junction held 6 bases outside the gene matches. For the CDR3, the DNA is TGTGCCATCAGTGACCATACAGGGGAATCCTACGAGCAGTACTTC. Its protein is CAISDHTGESYEQYF.

The chain carries TRBV30 and TRBJ2-7, with 7 bases identical to TRBD2. Germline V gene sequence: CDR1 GTSNPN, CDR2 SVGIG (reference sequence). The CDR3 has 12 amino acids. V lost 1 base to trimming and J lost 3 bases; unmatched junction nucleotides: 0. CDR3 amino acids: CAWSGTSYEQYF. The CDR3 nucleotides are TGTGCCTGGAGTGGGACTAGCTACGAGCAGTACTTC.

The chain combines TRBV7-9 with TRBJ2-3; maybe TRBD2 (6 bases). This CDR3 spans 15 amino acids. V lost 7 bases and J lost 2, with 16 bases in between. Germline-derived CDR1 and CDR2 are SEHNR and FQNEAQ (reference sequence). This CDR3 reads CASTPGSSFTDTQYF. Written as DNA, the CDR3 is TGTGCCAGCACCCCCGGGAGTTCCTTCACAGATACGCAGTATTTT.

The rearrangement joins TRBV28 to TRBJ1-4; D is unclear. There are 13 residues in the CDR3. V lost 10 bases and J 4 bases, leaving 13 bases between the germline ends. The V gene's germline CDR1 is MDHEN and CDR2 SYDVKM. CDR3 nucleotides: TGTGCCAACCACAGTTTAGATAATGAAAAACTGTTTTTT. Amino acid sequence: CANHSLDNEKLFF.

The CDR3 sequence is CASRIPGSTDTQYF. The CDR3 DNA follows: TGTGCCAGCAGGATCCCGGGGAGCACAGATACGCAGTATTTT. The rearrangement joins TRBV6-6 to TRBJ2-3, with D perhaps matching TRBD2 (5 bases). The V gene's germline CDR1 is MNHNY and CDR2 SVGAGI (reference sequence). The CDR3 is 14 residues long. V dropped 6 bases and J dropped 0 bases, with 10 bases sitting between them.

The chain uses TRBV5-1 and TRBJ2-5, with no clear D. The CDR3 spans 14 residues. The germline CDR1 and CDR2 sequences are SGHRS and YFSETQ. The germline V and J ends were trimmed by 5 bases and 3 bases, with 14 bases remaining between them. The CDR3 here is CASRAPNEKETQYF. The CDR3 DNA is TGCGCCAGCAGGGCCCCAAACGAAAAAGAGACCCAGTACTTC.

The rearrangement links TRBV7-3 to TRBJ2-1; D might be TRBD1 or TRBD2, each matching 5 bases. CDR3 length: 17 amino acids. Germline V gene data show CDR1 as SGHTA and CDR2 as FQGTGA. V lost 2 bases and J lost 0, with 14 bases in between. The chain's CDR3 is CASSLRLGVGSYNEQFF. DNA for the CDR3: TGTGCCAGCAGCTTACGGCTGGGGGTCGGCTCCTACAATGAGCAGTTCTTC.

The DNA for the CDR3 is TGTGCCAGCAGTTCAATCGGGACAGGAGGCCCGGAAGCTTTCTTT. It is translated as CASSSIGTGGPEAFF. The V gene is TRBV28, the J gene TRBJ1-1; the match to TRBD1 covers 8 bases. This CDR3 contains 15 residues. J was trimmed by 8 bases and V by 4 bases; bases with no gene match: 12. Germline V lookup: CDR1 MDHEN, CDR2 SYDVKM. Full variable domain (rest looked up from reference TRBV28 and TRBJ1-1): DVKVTQSSRYLVKRTGEKVFLECVQDMDHENMFWYRQDPGLGLRLIYFSYDVKMKEKGDIPEGYSVSREKKERFSLILESASTNQTSMYLCASSSIGTGGPEAFFGQGTRLTVV.

V gene TRBV5-1 combines with J gene TRBJ1-4; D remains unclear. Germline CDR1 and CDR2: SGHRS and YFSETQ. The V and J ends lost 0 bases and 0 bases respectively, with 6 bases between them. The CDR3 extends over 15 amino acids. This CDR3 reads CASSLGPTTNEKLFF. The CDR3 nucleotides read TGCGCCAGCAGCTTGGGGCCAACAACTAATGAAAAACTGTTTTTT.

This chain uses TRBV5-1 with TRBJ1-1; possible D gene TRBD1, 5 bases. Germline loops: CDR1 SGHRS, CDR2 YFSETQ. The CDR3 covers 16 residues. V lost 0 bases and J 0 bases, leaving 12 bases between the germline ends. CDR3 in amino acids: CASSLGDQGMNTEAFF. The CDR3 DNA reads as TGCGCCAGCAGCTTGGGGGACCAGGGAATGAACACTGAAGCTTTCTTT.